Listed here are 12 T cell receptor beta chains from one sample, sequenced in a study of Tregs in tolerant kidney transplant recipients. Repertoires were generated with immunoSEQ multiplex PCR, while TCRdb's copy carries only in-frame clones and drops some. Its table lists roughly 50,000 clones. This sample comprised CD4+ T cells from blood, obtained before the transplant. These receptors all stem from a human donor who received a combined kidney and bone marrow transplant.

CDR3 DNA, as far as it was read: TGCGCCAGCAGCTTGGAGTTAGCCCTGGAGACC. Amino acids: CASSLELALET. The CDR3 as a whole reads CASSLELALETQYF. The chain carries TRBV5-1 and TRBJ2-5; D is unclear. The CDR3 extends 3 residues past the end of the read, so its final part is completed from the germline J gene. The germline V and J ends were trimmed by 0 bases and 5 bases, with 11 bases remaining between them. The germline CDR1 and CDR2 sequences are SGHRS and YFSETQ. The CDR3 contains 14 residues.

The CDR3 reads CASQQGKGTEAFF. CDR3 DNA, as far as it was read: TGTGCCAGCCAACAGGGCAAGGGCACTGAA. The chain combines TRBV18 with TRBJ1-1; maybe TRBD1 (6 bases). The CDR3 end falls 3 residues outside the read, so it is completed with the germline J gene. Germline CDR1 is KGHSH and CDR2 is LQKENI. The CDR3 is 13 amino acids. V lost 8 bases and J 4 bases, leaving 14 bases between the germline ends.

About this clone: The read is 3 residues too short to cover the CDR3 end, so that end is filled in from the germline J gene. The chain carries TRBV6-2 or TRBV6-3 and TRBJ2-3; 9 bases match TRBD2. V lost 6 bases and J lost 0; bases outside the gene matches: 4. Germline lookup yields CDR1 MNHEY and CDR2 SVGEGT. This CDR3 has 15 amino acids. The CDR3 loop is CASSSTSGSTDTQYF. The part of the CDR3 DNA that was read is TGTGCCAGCAGCTCCACTAGCGGGAGCACAGATACG.

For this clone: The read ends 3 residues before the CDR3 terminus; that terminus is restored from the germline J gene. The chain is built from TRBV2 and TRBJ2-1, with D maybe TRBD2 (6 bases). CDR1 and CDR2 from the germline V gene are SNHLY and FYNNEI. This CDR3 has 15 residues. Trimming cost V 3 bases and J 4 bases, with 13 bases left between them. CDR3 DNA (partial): TGTGCCAGCAGTGACGGACTAACGAGTTACAATGAG. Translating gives CASSDGLTSYNE. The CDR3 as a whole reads CASSDGLTSYNEQFF.

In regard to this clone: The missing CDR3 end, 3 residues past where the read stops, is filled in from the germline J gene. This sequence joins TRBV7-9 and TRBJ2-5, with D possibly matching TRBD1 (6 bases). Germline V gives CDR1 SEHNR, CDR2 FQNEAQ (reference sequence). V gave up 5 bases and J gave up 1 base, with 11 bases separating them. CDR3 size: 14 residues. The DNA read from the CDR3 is TGTGCCAGCAGCCTTGACAGGCTCCAAGAGACC. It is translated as CASSLDRLQET. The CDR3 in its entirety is CASSLDRLQETQYF.

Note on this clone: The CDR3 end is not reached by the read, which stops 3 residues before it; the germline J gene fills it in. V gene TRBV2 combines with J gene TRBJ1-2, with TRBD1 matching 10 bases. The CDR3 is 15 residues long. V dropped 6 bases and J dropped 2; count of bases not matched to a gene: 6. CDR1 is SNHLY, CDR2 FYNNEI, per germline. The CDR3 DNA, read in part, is TGTGCCAGCAGGGCCGACAGGGGGCTAAACTATGGC. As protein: CASRADRGLNYG. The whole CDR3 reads CASRADRGLNYGYTF.

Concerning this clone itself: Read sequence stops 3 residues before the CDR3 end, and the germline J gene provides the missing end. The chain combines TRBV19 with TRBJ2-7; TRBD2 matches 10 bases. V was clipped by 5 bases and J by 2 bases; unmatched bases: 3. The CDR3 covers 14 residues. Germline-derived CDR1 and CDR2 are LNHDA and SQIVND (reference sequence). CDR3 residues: CASSEREGPYEQYF. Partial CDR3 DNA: TGTGCCAGTAGTGAGCGGGAGGGACCCTACGAG.

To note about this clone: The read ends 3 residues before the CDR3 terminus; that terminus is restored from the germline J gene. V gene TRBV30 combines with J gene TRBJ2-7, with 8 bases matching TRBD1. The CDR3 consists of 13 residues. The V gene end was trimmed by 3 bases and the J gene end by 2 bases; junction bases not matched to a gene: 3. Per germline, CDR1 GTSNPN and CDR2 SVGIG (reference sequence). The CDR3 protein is CAWSPRGPYEQYF. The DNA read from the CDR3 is TGTGCCTGGAGCCCCAGGGGGCCCTACGAG. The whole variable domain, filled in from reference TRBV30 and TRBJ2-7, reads SQTIHQWPATLVQPVGSPLSLECTVEGTSNPNLYWYRQAAGRGLQLLFYSVGIGQISSEVPQNLSASRPQDRQFILSSKKLLLSDSGFYLCAWSPRGPYEQYFGPGTRLTVT.

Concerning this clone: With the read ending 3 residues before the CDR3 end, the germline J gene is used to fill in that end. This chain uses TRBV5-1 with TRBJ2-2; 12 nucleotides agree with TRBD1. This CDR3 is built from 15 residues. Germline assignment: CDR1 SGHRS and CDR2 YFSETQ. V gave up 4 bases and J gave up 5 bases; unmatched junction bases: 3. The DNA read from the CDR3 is TGCGCCAGCAGCGGGACAGGGGGCGGGACCGGGGAG. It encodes CASSGTGGGTGE. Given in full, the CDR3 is CASSGTGGGTGELFF.

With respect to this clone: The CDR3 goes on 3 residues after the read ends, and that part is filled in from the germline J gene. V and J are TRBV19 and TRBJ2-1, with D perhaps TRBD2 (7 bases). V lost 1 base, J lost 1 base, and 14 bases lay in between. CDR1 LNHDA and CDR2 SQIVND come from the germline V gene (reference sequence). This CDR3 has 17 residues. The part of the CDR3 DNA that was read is TGTGCCAGTAGTATAGGAGGGGGGGACTTATCCTACAATGAG. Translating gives CASSIGGGDLSYNE. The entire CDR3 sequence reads CASSIGGGDLSYNEQFF.

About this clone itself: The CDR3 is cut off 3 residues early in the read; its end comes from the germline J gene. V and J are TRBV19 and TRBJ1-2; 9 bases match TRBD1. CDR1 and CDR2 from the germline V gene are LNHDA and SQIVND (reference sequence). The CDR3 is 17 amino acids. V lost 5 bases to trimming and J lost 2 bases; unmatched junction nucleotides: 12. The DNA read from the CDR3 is TGTGCCAGTAGTCCAAGGGACAGGGTGAAATCAAACTATGGC. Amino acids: CASSPRDRVKSNYG. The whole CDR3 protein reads CASSPRDRVKSNYGYTF.

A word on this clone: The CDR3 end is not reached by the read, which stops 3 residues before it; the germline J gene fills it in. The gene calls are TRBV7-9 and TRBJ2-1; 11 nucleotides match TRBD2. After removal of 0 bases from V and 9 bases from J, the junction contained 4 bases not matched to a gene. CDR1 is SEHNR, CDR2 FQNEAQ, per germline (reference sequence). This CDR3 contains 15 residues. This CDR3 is CASSLALAGGPEQFF. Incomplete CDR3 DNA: TGTGCCAGCAGCTTAGCGCTAGCGGGAGGACCTGAG.